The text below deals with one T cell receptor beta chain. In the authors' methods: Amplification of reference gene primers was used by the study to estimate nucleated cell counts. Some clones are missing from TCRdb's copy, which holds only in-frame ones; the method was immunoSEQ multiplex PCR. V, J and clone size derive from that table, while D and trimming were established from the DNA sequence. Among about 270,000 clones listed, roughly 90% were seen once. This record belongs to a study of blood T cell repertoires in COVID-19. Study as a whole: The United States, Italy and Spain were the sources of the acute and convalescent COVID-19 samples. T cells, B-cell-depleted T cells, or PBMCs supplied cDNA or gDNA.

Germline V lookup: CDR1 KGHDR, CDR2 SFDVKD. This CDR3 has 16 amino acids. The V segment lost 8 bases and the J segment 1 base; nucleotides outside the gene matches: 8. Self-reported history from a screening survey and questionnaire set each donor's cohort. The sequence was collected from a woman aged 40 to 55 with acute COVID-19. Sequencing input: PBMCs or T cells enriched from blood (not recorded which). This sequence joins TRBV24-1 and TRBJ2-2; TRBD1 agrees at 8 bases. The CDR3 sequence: CATKSGGLLNTGELFF. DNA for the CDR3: TGTGCCACCAAATCAGGGGGCCTACTGAACACCGGGGAGCTGTTTTTT.